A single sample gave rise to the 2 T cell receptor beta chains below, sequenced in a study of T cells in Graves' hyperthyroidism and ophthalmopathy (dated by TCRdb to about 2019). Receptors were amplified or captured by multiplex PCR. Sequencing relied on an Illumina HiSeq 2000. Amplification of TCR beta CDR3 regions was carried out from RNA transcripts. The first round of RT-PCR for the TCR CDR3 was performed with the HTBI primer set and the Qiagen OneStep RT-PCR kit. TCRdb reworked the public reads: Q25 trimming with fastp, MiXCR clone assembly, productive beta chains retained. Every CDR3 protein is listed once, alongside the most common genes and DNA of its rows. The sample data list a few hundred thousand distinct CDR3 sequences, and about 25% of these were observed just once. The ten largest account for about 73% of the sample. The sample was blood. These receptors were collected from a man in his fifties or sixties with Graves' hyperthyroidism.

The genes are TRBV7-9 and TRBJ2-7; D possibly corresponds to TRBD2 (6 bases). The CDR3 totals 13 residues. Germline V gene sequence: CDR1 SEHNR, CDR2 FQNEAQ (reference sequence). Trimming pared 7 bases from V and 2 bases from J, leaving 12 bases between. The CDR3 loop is CASTGRDPYEQYF. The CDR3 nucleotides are TGTGCCAGCACTGGGCGGGACCCCTACGAGCAGTACTTC.

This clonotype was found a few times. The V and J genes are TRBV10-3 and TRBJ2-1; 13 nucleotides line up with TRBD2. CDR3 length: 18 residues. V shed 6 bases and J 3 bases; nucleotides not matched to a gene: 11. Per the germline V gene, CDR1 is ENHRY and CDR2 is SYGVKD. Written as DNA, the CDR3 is TGTGCCATCAGCAAGGGACTAGCGGGAAAACCCCACTACAATGAGCAGTTCTTC. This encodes CAISKGLAGKPHYNEQFF.